The clone carrying this T cell receptor beta chain was detected a few times. Its matching antigen is unknown. This entry belongs to a study of T-cell reconstitution after alpha-beta-depleted transplantation in children. Study findings and constraints: Newly generated T cells supplied most T-cell counts and diversity one year post-transplant. As was reported, about two months after transplant, alpha-beta T cells came from several hundred expanded graft clones.

The germline gives CDR1 SGDLS, CDR2 YYNGEE. Trimming cost V 5 bases and J 6 bases, with 14 bases left between them. The CDR3 spans 13 residues. As it was prepared, the TCRbeta library received unique molecular identifiers. TCRdb itself ran the PCR reads through MiXCR, one entry per CDR3 protein. The table includes 450,000 to 550,000 distinct CDR3 sequences, approximately 10% detected once. This specimen was PBMCs, mostly from graft donor cells, taken 180 days after TCRalphabeta/CD19-depleted stem cell transplant. The chain carries TRBV9 and TRBJ1-2; a possible D gene is TRBD1 (6 bases). The source of this sequence is a female patient under 10 years old who had a stem cell transplant for aplastic anemia, so the T cells may come from the graft donor. CDR3 in DNA: TGTGCCAGCAGGGGTTACAGGGCGGATGGCTACACCTTC. This sequence encodes CASRGYRADGYTF.